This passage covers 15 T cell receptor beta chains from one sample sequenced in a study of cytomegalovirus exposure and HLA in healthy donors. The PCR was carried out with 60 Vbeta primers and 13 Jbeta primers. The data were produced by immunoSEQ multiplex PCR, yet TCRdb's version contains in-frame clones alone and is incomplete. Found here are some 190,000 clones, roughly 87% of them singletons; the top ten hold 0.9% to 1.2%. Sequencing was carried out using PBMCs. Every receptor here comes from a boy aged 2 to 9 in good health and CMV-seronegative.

CDR3 loop: CASSLRGNTEAFF. The CDR3 DNA follows: TGTGCCAGCAGTCTCAGGGGAAACACTGAAGCTTTCTTT. The chain uses TRBV6-1 and TRBJ1-1; D might be TRBD1 (6 bases). Deletions cut 5 bases from V and 2 bases from J, with 9 bases between. The CDR3 runs 13 residues. The V gene's germline CDR1 is MNHNS and CDR2 SASEGT.

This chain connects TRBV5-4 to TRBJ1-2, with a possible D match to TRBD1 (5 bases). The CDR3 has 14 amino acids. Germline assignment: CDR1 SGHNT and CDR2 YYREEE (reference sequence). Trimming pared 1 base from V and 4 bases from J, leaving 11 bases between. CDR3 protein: CASSLFGGFYGYTF. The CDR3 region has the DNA TGTGCCAGCAGCTTGTTCGGGGGATTCTATGGCTACACCTTC.

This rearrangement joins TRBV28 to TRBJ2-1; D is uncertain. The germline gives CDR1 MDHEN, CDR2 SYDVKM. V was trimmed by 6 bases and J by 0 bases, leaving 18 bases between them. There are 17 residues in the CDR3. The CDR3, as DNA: TGTGCCAGCAGGCTAGTCGCTTTGACCGGCTCCTACAATGAGCAGTTCTTC. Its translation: CASRLVALTGSYNEQFF.

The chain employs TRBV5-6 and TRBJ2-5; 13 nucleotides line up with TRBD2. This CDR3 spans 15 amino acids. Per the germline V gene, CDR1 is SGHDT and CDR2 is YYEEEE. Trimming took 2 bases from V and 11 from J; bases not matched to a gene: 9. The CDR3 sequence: CASSFGTSGAARQYF. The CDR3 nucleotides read TGTGCCAGCAGCTTTGGGACTAGCGGGGCCGCTCGGCAGTACTTC.

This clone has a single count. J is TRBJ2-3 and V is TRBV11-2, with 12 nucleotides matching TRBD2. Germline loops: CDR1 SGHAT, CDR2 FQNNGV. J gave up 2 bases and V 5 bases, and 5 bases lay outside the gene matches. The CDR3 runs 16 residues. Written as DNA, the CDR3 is TGTGCCAGCAGCCGCGGACTAGCGGGGAACACAGATACGCAGTATTTT. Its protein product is CASSRGLAGNTDTQYF. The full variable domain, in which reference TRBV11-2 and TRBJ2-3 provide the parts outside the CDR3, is EAGVAQSPRYKIIEKRQSVAFWCNPISGHATLYWYQQILGQGPKLLIQFQNNGVVDDSQLPKDRFSAERLKGVDSTLKIQPAKLEDSAVYLCASSRGLAGNTDTQYFGPGTRLTVL.

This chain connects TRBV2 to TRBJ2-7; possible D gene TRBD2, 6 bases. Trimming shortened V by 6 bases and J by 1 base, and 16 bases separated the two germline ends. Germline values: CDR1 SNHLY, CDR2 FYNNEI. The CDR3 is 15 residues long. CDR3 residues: CASSRDWGPSYEQYF. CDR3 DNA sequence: TGTGCCAGCAGCCGGGACTGGGGACCTTCCTACGAGCAGTACTTC.

The CDR3 here is CASSFGVRSVREGQGPTDTQYF. DNA of the CDR3: TGTGCCAGCAGTTTCGGTGTCCGGTCTGTGCGGGAGGGCCAAGGCCCCACAGATACGCAGTATTTT. The rearrangement uses TRBV28 and TRBJ2-3; 9 bases match TRBD2. CDR3 length: 22 residues. After removal of 3 bases from V and 2 bases from J, the junction contained 24 bases not matched to a gene. In germline, CDR1 is MDHEN, CDR2 SYDVKM.

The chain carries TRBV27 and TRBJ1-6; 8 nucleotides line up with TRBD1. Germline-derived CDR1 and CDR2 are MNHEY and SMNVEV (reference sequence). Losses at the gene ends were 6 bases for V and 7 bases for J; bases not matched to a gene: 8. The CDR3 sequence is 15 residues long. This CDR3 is CASRLGDRPNSPLHF. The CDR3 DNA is TGTGCCAGCAGACTGGGGGACAGGCCAAATTCACCCCTCCACTTT.

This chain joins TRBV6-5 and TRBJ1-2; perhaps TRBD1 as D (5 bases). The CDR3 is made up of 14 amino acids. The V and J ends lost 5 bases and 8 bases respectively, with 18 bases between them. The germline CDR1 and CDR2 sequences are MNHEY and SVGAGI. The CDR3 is CASSERGGSKGYTF. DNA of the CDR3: TGTGCCAGCAGTGAACGGGGGGGTTCGAAGGGCTACACCTTC.

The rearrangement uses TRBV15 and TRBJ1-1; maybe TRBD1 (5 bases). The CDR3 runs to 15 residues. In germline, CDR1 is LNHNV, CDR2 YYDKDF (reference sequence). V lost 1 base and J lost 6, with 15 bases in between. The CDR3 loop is CATSRVAGPTPEAFF. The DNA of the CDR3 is TGTGCCACCAGCAGAGTGGCGGGGCCAACGCCTGAAGCTTTCTTT. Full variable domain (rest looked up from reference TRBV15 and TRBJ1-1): DAMVIQNPRYQVTQFGKPVTLSCSQTLNHNVMYWYQQKSSQAPKLLFHYYDKDFNNEADTPDNFQSRRPNTSFCFLDIRSPGLGDTAMYLCATSRVAGPTPEAFFGQGTRLTVV.

In DNA, the CDR3 is TGTGCCAGCAGCTTGGGGGCAGGCTTGAACACTGAAGCTTTCTTT. Its protein product is CASSLGAGLNTEAFF. The rearrangement joins TRBV11-2 to TRBJ1-1; TRBD1 is a possible D gene (6 bases). V was cut by 3 bases and J by 0 bases, with 11 bases left in between. Germline CDR1 is SGHAT and CDR2 is FQNNGV. This CDR3 is built from 15 residues. Filled out from reference TRBV11-2 and TRBJ1-1, the complete variable domain reads EAGVAQSPRYKIIEKRQSVAFWCNPISGHATLYWYQQILGQGPKLLIQFQNNGVVDDSQLPKDRFSAERLKGVDSTLKIQPAKLEDSAVYLCASSLGAGLNTEAFFGQGTRLTVV.

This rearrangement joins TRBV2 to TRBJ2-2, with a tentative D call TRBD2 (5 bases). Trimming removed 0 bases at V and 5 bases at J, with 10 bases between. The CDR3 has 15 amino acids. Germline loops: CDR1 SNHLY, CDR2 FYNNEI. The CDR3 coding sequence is TGTGCCAGCAGTGAAGCTCGGGGTACGACCGGGGAGCTGTTTTTT. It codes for CASSEARGTTGELFF.

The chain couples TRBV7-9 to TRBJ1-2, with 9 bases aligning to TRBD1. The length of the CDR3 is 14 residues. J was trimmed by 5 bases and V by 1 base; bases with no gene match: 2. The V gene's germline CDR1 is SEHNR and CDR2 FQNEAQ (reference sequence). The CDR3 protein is CASSLVGTGYGYTF. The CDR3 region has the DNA TGTGCCAGCAGCTTAGTAGGGACAGGGTATGGCTACACCTTC.

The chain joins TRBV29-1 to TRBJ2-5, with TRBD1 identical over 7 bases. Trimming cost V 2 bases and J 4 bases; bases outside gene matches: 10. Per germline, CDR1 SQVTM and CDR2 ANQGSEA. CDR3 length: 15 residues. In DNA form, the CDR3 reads TGCAGCGTTGAACCTGGACAGGCTACTGGAGAGACCCAGTACTTC. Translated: CSVEPGQATGETQYF.

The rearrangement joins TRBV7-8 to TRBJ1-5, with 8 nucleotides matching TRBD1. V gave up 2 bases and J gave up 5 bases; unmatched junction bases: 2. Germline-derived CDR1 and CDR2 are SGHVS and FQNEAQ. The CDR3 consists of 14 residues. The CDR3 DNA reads TGTGCCAGCAGCTTACAGGGGGCTCATCAGCCCCAGCATTTT. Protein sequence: CASSLQGAHQPQHF.